These 26 T cell receptor beta chains were sequenced from one sample in a study of T cells after yellow fever vaccination. Using its own MiXCR run on the 5' RACE reads, TCRdb lists one record per CDR3 protein. Of some 320,000 distinct CDR3 sequences in the sample, roughly a tenth were seen once. The sample consisted of CD4+ T cells sorted from PBMCs, taken 45 days after the yellow fever booster vaccination. These receptor sequences come from a man aged 18 to 35 who received the YFV17D yellow fever vaccine.

The V gene is TRBV20-1, the J gene TRBJ1-1; 7 nucleotides align to TRBD1. This CDR3 comprises 11 residues. The V and J ends lost 5 bases and 5 bases, in that order; junction bases with no gene match: 2. CDR1 is DFQATT and CDR2 is SNEGSKA in the germline V gene (reference sequence). CDR3 sequence reads: CSAADRTEAFF. CDR3 DNA sequence: TGCAGTGCTGCGGACAGGACTGAAGCTTTCTTT.

The chain joins TRBV5-1 to TRBJ1-6, with D possibly being TRBD1 (6 bases). This CDR3 contains 17 residues. The V and J ends lost 4 bases and 0 bases respectively, with 14 bases between them. Per the germline V gene, CDR1 is SGHRS and CDR2 is YFSETQ. CDR3 sequence reads: CASSPRTASSYNSPLHF. The CDR3 nucleotides are TGCGCCAGCAGCCCAAGGACAGCAAGCTCCTATAATTCACCCCTCCACTTT.

This clonotype was recorded a few times. This chain uses TRBV20-1 with TRBJ1-6; no clear D gene. This CDR3 comprises 12 residues. Trimming stripped 5 bases from V and 9 bases from J, with 11 bases between. Per the germline V gene, CDR1 is DFQATT and CDR2 is SNEGSKA (reference sequence). CDR3 in DNA: TGCAGTGCTCCTGCGGGGAGTTCACCCCTCCACTTT. This sequence encodes CSAPAGSSPLHF.

The chain carries TRBV12-5 and TRBJ2-1; D is undetermined. The CDR3 sequence is 14 residues long. The germline CDR1 and CDR2 sequences are LGHNT and FRNRAP. Trimming stripped 6 bases from V and 0 bases from J, with 9 bases between. CDR3 residues: CASGPPSSYNEQFF. CDR3 nucleotide sequence: TGTGCTAGTGGACCTCCCAGCTCCTACAATGAGCAGTTCTTC.

This clonotype came up a few times. V usage is TRBV7-9 and J usage is TRBJ2-7; the D gene is possibly TRBD2 (5 bases). In germline, CDR1 is SEHNR, CDR2 FQNEAQ (reference sequence). This CDR3 is 14 amino acids long. V lost 4 bases to trimming and J lost 7 bases, with 17 bases between them. The CDR3 DNA is TGTGCCAGCAGCTCCCGGACTGCTGAGGGAGAGCAGTACGTC. Its protein product is CASSSRTAEGEQYV.

Only a few counts were recorded for this clonotype. The rearrangement uses TRBV3-1 and TRBJ2-1; possibly TRBD2 for D (6 bases). Germline V CDR1 and CDR2: LGHDT, YNNKEL (reference sequence). The CDR3 covers 17 residues. The V and J ends lost 0 bases and 3 bases respectively, with 15 bases between them. CDR3 in amino acids: CASSQDLQRAVYNEQFF. CDR3 DNA: TGTGCCAGCAGCCAAGATCTCCAGCGGGCAGTCTACAATGAGCAGTTCTTC.

In its sample, this clonotype was seen many times. CDR3 DNA: TGTGCCAGCAGTGCCAGACAGAACACCGGGGAGCTGTTTTTT. It specifies CASSARQNTGELFF. The chain carries TRBV6-5 and TRBJ2-2; D call uncertain. This CDR3 spans 14 amino acids. Germline assignment: CDR1 MNHEY and CDR2 SVGAGI. Trimming shortened V by 5 bases and J by 1 base, and 8 bases separated the two germline ends.

In its sample, this clonotype was seen a few times. This chain uses TRBV12-3 or TRBV12-4 with TRBJ1-5, with a weak D call TRBD1 (6 bases). This CDR3 comprises 15 residues. V shed 7 bases and J shed 6 bases, with 19 bases lying between them. The CDR3 nucleotides are TGTGCCAGCAATCGGGCAGGGGCGGAAGGTCAGCCCCAGCATTTT. This translates into CASNRAGAEGQPQHF.

This clonotype was picked up many times. The chain links TRBV18 to TRBJ2-7; D is unclear. The germline V gene encodes CDR1 KGHSH and CDR2 LQKENI. There are 12 residues in the CDR3. Between the trimmed V and J ends, which lost 0 bases and 3 bases, there was a span of 3 bases. CDR3 loop: CASSPPGYEQYF. The CDR3 DNA is TGTGCCAGCTCACCACCGGGCTACGAGCAGTACTTC. Full variable domain (missing parts from reference TRBV18 and TRBJ2-7): NAGVMQNPRHLVRRRGQEARLRCSPMKGHSHVYWYRQLPEEGLKFMVYLQKENIIDESGMPKERFSAEFPKEGPSILRIQQVVRGDSAAYFCASSPPGYEQYFGPGTRLTVT.

This clonotype has only a few counts. V gene TRBV7-2 combines with J gene TRBJ2-2, with a tentative D call TRBD1 (6 bases). Deletions cut 3 bases from V and 3 bases from J, with 8 bases between. The V gene's germline CDR1 is SGHTA and CDR2 FQGNSA. The CDR3 loop spans 14 amino acids. The CDR3 nucleotides read TGTGCCAGCAGCTTGCAGGGGCACACCGGGGAGCTGTTTTTT. Translated, it gives CASSLQGHTGELFF.

This clonotype has a handful of counts. This chain uses TRBV5-1 with TRBJ2-1, with 10 positions matching TRBD1. V trimming: 7 bases; J trimming: 8 bases; junction bases outside the gene matches: 9. Germline-derived CDR1 and CDR2 are SGHRS and YFSETQ. This CDR3 is built from 14 residues. In DNA form, the CDR3 reads TGCGCCAGCGGATGGACAGGGGGATCCGATGAGCAGTTCTTC. Translating gives CASGWTGGSDEQFF.

This clonotype has more than one count but fewer than ten. The chain combines TRBV10-2 with TRBJ2-7, with TRBD2 matching 12 bases. V shed 3 bases, J shed 5 bases, and the junction held 8 bases outside the gene matches. This CDR3 is built from 16 residues. The germline gives CDR1 WSHSY, CDR2 SAAADI. CDR3 sequence reads: CASSEFGTSGRNEQYF. CDR3 sequence (DNA): TGCGCCAGCAGTGAATTTGGAACTAGCGGGAGGAACGAGCAGTACTTC.

This chain links TRBV11-2 with TRBJ2-1, with no clear D. The CDR3 totals 15 residues. Trimming removed 2 bases at V and 5 bases at J, with 13 bases between. Germline V gene data show CDR1 as SGHAT and CDR2 as FQNNGV. This CDR3 is CASSLKGSVDNEQFF. CDR3 coding DNA: TGTGCCAGCAGCTTAAAGGGTTCCGTTGACAATGAGCAGTTCTTC. Together with reference TRBV11-2 and TRBJ2-1, the CDR3 gives the full variable domain: EAGVAQSPRYKIIEKRQSVAFWCNPISGHATLYWYQQILGQGPKLLIQFQNNGVVDDSQLPKDRFSAERLKGVDSTLKIQPAKLEDSAVYLCASSLKGSVDNEQFFGPGTRLTVL.

The rearrangement uses TRBV19 and TRBJ2-3; 9 bases agree with TRBD2. Unmatched junction bases numbered 12, after V lost 3 bases and J lost 2 bases. Per germline, CDR1 LNHDA and CDR2 SQIVND (reference sequence). CDR3 size: 18 residues. The CDR3 DNA sequence: TGTGCCAGTAGTATCCTCCCACCGGGACTAGCCACCACAGATACGCAGTATTTT. Translation: CASSILPPGLATTDTQYF.

This clonotype was picked up many times. This chain uses TRBV7-2 with TRBJ2-1, with 8 positions matching TRBD2. CDR1 and CDR2 from the germline V gene are SGHTA and FQGNSA. Germline trimming cut 3 bases from V and 10 bases from J; bases unmatched to any gene: 2. The CDR3 runs 12 residues. The CDR3, as DNA: TGTGCCAGCAGCTTTACTAGCGGCGAGCAGTTCTTC. Translated: CASSFTSGEQFF.

This clonotype was found a few times. The chain has TRBV6-5 and TRBJ2-7, with D perhaps TRBD1 or TRBD2 (5 bases each). Trimming removed 0 bases at V and 0 bases at J, with 12 bases between. The CDR3 extends over 16 amino acids. Germline V gene sequence: CDR1 MNHEY, CDR2 SVGAGI. CDR3 coding DNA: TGTGCCAGCAGTTACTCGCGCAATGGGGGCTCCTACGAGCAGTACTTC. Translated, it gives CASSYSRNGGSYEQYF.

The rearrangement links TRBV4-1 to TRBJ2-3; the match to TRBD2 covers 7 bases. The CDR3 is 16 amino acids. The V gene end was trimmed by 1 base and the J gene end by 4 bases; junction bases not matched to a gene: 8. CDR1 and CDR2 (germline): MGHRA, YSYEKL. CDR3 coding DNA: TGCGCCAGCAGCCAAGTACCATCTAGCGGCCCAGATACGCAGTATTTT. The encoded protein is CASSQVPSSGPDTQYF.

This clonotype was recorded a few times. The genes are TRBV7-2 and TRBJ2-7; the D is unclear. The germline V and J ends were trimmed by 5 bases and 2 bases, with 13 bases remaining between them. Germline V gene lookup returns CDR1 SGHTA and CDR2 FQGNSA. CDR3 length: 14 amino acids. In nucleotides, the CDR3 is TGTGCCAGCAGCCCGGCGGCCGTCGCCTACGAGCAGTACTTC. Its protein product is CASSPAAVAYEQYF. The variable domain in full, with the rest retrieved from reference TRBV7-2 and TRBJ2-7, is GAGVSQSPSNKVTEKGKDVELRCDPISGHTALYWYRQSLGQGLEFLIYFQGNSAPDKSGLPSDRFSAERTGGSVSTLTIQRTQQEDSAVYLCASSPAAVAYEQYFGPGTRLTVT.

This clonotype was found many times. The chain has TRBV7-2 and TRBJ2-1; tentatively, D is TRBD2 (7 bases). The V end lost 5 bases, the J end lost 2 bases, and 19 bases lay between the germline ends. Germline values: CDR1 SGHTA, CDR2 FQGNSA. The CDR3 has 17 amino acids. CDR3 sequence reads: CASSVRGRGEPYNEQFF. In nucleotides, the CDR3 is TGTGCCAGCAGCGTCAGGGGACGGGGGGAACCCTACAATGAGCAGTTCTTC.

The J gene is TRBJ2-2, the V gene TRBV9, with 10 bases aligning to TRBD2. Germline V gives CDR1 SGDLS, CDR2 YYNGEE. Unmatched junction bases numbered 4, after V lost 5 bases and J lost 3 bases. The length of the CDR3 is 15 residues. CDR3 nucleotides: TGTGCCAGCAGTGGGCTAGCGGGGGACACCGGGGAGCTGTTTTTT. Amino acids: CASSGLAGDTGELFF.

This clonotype appeared once. V and J are TRBV2 and TRBJ2-1, with no clear D. The CDR3 totals 11 residues. Germline CDR1 reads SNHLY; CDR2 reads FYNNEI. V dropped 7 bases and J dropped 3 bases, with 4 bases sitting between them. CDR3 nucleotides: TGTGCCAGCATTGTCTACAATGAGCAGTTCTTC. Its protein product is CASIVYNEQFF. The entire variable domain, with the rest obtained from reference TRBV2 and TRBJ2-1, is as follows: EPEVTQTPSHQVTQMGQEVILRCVPISNHLYFYWYRQILGQKVEFLVSFYNNEISEKSEIFDDQFSVERPDGSNFTLKIRSTKLEDSAMYFCASIVYNEQFFGPGTRLTVL.

This clonotype appeared many times. The chain recombines TRBV7-3 with TRBJ2-2; TRBD1 might be the D (6 bases). Trimming took off 5 bases at V and 6 bases at J, with 10 bases between the two ends. Germline CDR1 SGHTA, CDR2 FQGTGA. The CDR3 runs to 13 residues. In DNA form, the CDR3 reads TGTGCCAGCAGCCGCGACAGGTCCGGGGAGCTGTTTTTT. This translates into CASSRDRSGELFF.

This clonotype showed up just a few times. The V call is TRBV18, the J call TRBJ1-1; D perhaps matches TRBD1 (6 bases). The ends were cut back, 3 bases at V and 0 bases at J, with 11 bases in the middle. The CDR3 has 15 amino acids. Germline-derived CDR1 and CDR2 are KGHSH and LQKENI. The CDR3 DNA reads TGTGCCAGCTCACCGGGGGCAGGGGTGAACACTGAAGCTTTCTTT. Amino acids: CASSPGAGVNTEAFF. Complete variable domain (other parts from reference TRBV18 and TRBJ1-1): NAGVMQNPRHLVRRRGQEARLRCSPMKGHSHVYWYRQLPEEGLKFMVYLQKENIIDESGMPKERFSAEFPKEGPSILRIQQVVRGDSAAYFCASSPGAGVNTEAFFGQGTRLTVV.

This clonotype was observed at least ten times. The chain joins TRBV15 to TRBJ2-3; maybe TRBD2 (8 bases). Trimming removed 3 bases from V and 9 bases from J, with 25 bases in between. From germline, CDR1 is LNHNV and CDR2 YYDKDF (reference sequence). The CDR3 has 17 amino acids. The CDR3, as DNA: TGTGCCACCAGCAGGAGTCGGACAGGCGAATCGGGAGGGACGCAGTATTTT. The encoded protein is CATSRSRTGESGGTQYF.

V and J are TRBV5-5 and TRBJ1-1; TRBD1 matches at 8 bases. Per the germline V gene, CDR1 is SGHKS and CDR2 is YYEKEE (reference sequence). The CDR3 is 16 amino acids. V trimming: 4 bases; J trimming: 1 base; junction bases outside the gene matches: 9. CDR3 loop: CASSRIPTGANTEAFF. CDR3 nucleotides: TGTGCCAGCAGCCGTATCCCGACAGGGGCGAACACTGAAGCTTTCTTT.

This clonotype has just a few counts. The rearrangement links TRBV19 to TRBJ1-1, with TRBD1 matching 10 bases. With 0 bases clipped from V and 6 bases from J, the junction kept 16 bases outside the gene matches. CDR3 length: 19 residues. In germline, CDR1 is LNHDA, CDR2 SQIVND (reference sequence). DNA for the CDR3: TGTGCCAGTAGTATAGAAATAGACAGGGGGCCTCGGCCTAACTCTGAAGCTTTCTTT. Translated, it gives CASSIEIDRGPRPNSEAFF.